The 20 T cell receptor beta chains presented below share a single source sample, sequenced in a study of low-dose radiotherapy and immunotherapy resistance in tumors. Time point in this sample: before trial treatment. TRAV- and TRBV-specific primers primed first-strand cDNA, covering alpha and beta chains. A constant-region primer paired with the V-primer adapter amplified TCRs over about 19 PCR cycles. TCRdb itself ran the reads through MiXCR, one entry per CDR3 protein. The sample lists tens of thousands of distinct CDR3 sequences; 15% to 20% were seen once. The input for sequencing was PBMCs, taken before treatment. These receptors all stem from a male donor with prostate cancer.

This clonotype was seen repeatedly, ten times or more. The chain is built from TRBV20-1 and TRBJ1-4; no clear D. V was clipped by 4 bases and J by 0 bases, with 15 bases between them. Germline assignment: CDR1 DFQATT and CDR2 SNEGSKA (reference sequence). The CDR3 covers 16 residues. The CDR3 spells CSATGDRGTTNEKLFF. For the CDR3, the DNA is TGCAGTGCTACGGGTGACCGCGGAACAACTAATGAAAAACTGTTTTTT.

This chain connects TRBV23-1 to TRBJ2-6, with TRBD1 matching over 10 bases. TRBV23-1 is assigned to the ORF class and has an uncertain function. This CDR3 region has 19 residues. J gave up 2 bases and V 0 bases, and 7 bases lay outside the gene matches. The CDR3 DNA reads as TGCGCCAGCAGTCAATCCGAGGACAGGGGGGCTGCTGGGGCCAACGTCCTGACTTTC. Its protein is CASSQSEDRGAAGANVLTF.

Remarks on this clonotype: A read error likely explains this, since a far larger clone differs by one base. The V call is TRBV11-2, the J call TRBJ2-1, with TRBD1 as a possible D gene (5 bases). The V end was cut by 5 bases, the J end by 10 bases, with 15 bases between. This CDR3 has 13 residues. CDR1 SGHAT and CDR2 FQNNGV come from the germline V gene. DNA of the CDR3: TGTGCCAGCAGCCTTAGGCCCAGGGCCGAGCAGTTCTTC. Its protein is CASSLRPRAEQFF.

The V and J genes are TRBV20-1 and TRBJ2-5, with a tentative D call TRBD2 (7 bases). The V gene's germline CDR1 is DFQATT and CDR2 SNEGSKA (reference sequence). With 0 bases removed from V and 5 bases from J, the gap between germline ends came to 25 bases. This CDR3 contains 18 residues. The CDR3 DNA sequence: TGCAGTGCTAGAGATCCTGGATGGGCGAGGGGGGGCGGGGAGACCCAGTACTTC. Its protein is CSARDPGWARGGGETQYF.

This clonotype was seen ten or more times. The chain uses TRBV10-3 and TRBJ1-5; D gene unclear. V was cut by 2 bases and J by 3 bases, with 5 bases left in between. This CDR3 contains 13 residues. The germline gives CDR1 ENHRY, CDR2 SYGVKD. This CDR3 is CAISEGPNQPQHF. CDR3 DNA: TGTGCCATCAGTGAGGGACCCAATCAGCCCCAGCATTTT.

This CDR3 reads CASSQHKDTGELFF. In nucleotides, the CDR3 is TGCGCCAGCAGCCAACACAAGGACACCGGGGAGCTGTTTTTT. The chain carries TRBV4-1 and TRBJ2-2; D ambiguous. CDR1 and CDR2 from the germline V gene are MGHRA and YSYEKL. V lost 2 bases and J lost 3, with 7 bases in between. The CDR3 is made up of 14 amino acids.

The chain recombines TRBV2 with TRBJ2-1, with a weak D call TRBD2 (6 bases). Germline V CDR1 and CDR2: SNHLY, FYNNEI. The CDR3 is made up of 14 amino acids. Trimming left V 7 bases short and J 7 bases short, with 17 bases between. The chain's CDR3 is CASNEGGRRNEQFF. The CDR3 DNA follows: TGTGCCAGCAACGAGGGTGGGAGGAGGAATGAGCAGTTCTTC.

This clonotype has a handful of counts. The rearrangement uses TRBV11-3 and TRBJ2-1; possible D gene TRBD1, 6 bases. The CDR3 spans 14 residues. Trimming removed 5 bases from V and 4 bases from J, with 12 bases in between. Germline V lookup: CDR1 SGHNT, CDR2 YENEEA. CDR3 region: CASSRQEPYNEQFF. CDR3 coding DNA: TGTGCCAGCAGCCGACAGGAACCATACAATGAGCAGTTCTTC.

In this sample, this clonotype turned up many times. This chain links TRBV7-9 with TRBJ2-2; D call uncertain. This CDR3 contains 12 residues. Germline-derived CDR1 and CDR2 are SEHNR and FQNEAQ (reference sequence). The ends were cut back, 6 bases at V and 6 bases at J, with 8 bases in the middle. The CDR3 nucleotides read TGTGCCAGCAGGCCAAATTCCGGGGAGCTGTTTTTT. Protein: CASRPNSGELFF.

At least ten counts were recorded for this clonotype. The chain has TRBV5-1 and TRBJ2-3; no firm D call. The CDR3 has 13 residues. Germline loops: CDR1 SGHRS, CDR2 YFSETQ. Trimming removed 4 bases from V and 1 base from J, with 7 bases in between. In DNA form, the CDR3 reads TGCGCCAGCAGCCCAGAAGGCACAGATACGCAGTATTTT. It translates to CASSPEGTDTQYF.

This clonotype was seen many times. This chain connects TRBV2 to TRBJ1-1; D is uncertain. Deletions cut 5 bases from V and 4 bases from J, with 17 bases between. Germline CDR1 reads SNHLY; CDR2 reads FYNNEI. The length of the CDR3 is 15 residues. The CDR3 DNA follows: TGTGCCAGCAGTCTCCTCCTTGGTTCCGGCACTGAAGCTTTCTTT. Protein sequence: CASSLLLGSGTEAFF.

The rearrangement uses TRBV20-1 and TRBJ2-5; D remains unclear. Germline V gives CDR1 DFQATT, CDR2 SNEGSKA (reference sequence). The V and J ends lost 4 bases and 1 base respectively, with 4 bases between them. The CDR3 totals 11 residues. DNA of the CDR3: TGCAGTGCTATCATCCAAGAGACCCAGTACTTC. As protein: CSAIIQETQYF.

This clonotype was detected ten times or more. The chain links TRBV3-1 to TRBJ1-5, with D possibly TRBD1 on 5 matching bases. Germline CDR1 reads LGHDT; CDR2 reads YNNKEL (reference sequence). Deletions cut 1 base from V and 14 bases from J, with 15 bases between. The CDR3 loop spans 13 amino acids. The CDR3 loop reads CASSQGGQGSEHF. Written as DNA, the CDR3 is TGTGCCAGCAGCCAAGGAGGCCAGGGTAGTGAGCATTTT.

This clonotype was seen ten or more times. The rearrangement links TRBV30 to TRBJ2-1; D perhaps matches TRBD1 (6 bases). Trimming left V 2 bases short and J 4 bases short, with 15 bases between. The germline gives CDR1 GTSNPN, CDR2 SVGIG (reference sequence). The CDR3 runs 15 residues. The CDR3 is CAWSRRQGLYNEQFF. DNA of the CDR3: TGTGCCTGGAGTCGGAGGCAGGGGTTATACAATGAGCAGTTCTTC.

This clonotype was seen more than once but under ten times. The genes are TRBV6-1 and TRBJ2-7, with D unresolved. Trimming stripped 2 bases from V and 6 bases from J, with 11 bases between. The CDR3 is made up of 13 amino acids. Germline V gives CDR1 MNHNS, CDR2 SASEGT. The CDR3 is CASSELWQPEQYF. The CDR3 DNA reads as TGTGCCAGCAGTGAATTGTGGCAGCCCGAGCAGTACTTC.

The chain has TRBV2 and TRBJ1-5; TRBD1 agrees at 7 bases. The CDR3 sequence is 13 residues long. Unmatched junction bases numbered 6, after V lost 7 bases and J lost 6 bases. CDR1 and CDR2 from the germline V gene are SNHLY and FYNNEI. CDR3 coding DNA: TGTGCCAGCACCAACAGGGGTAGTCAGCCCCAGCATTTT. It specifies CASTNRGSQPQHF.

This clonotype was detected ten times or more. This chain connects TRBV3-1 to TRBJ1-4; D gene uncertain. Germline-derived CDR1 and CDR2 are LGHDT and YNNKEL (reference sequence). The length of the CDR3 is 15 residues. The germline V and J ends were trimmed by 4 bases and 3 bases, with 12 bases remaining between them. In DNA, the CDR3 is TGTGCCAGCAGCCCCAGATGGCCGGCTAATGAAAAACTGTTTTTT. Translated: CASSPRWPANEKLFF.

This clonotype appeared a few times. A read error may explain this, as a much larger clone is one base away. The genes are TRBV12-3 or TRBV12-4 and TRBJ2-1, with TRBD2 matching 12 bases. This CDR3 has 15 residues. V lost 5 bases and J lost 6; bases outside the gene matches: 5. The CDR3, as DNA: TGTGCCAGCAGTCCGGCGGGACTAGCGGGCAATGAGCAGTTCTTC. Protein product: CASSPAGLAGNEQFF.

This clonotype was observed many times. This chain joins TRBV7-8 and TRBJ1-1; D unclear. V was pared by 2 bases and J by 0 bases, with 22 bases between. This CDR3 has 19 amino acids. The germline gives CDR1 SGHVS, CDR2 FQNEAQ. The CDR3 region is CASSLRVSAERGMNTEAFF. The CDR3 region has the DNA TGTGCCAGCAGCTTAAGGGTTAGCGCGGAACGAGGAATGAACACTGAAGCTTTCTTT.

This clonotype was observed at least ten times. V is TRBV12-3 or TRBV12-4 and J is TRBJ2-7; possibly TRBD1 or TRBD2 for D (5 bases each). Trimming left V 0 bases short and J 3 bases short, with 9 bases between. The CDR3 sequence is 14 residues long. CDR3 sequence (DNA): TGTGCCAGCAGTTTAGCGGGGACCCTCTACGAGCAGTACTTC. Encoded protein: CASSLAGTLYEQYF.